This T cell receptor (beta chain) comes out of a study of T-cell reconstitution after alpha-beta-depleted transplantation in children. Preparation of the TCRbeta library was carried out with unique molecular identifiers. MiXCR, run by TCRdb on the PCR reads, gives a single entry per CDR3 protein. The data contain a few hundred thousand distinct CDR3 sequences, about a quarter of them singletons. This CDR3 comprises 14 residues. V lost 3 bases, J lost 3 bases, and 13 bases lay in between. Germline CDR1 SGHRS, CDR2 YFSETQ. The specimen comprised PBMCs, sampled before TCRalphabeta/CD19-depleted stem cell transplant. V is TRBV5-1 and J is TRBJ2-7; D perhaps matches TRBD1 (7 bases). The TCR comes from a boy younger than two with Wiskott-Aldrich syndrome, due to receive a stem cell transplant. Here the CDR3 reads CASSWGDRIYEQYF. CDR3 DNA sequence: TGCGCCAGCAGCTGGGGGGACAGAATCTACGAGCAGTACTTC. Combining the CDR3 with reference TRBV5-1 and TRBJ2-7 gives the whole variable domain KAGVTQTPRYLIKTRGQQVTLSCSPISGHRSVSWYQQTPGQGLQFLFEYFSETQRNKGNFPGRFSGRQFSNSRSEMNVSTLELGDSALYLCASSWGDRIYEQYFGPGTRLTVT.